Presented here are 16 T cell receptor beta chains from one specimen sequenced in a study of T cell repertoires in cytomegalovirus infection. These TCRs' antigens remain unknown. TCRdb fed the reads into MiXCR, producing one record per CDR3 protein. The sample contains 900,000 to 950,000 distinct CDR3 sequences, around 32% of which appear only once. Sequencing was performed on cultured CD8+ T cells from PBMCs, taken from culture after CMV antigen stimulation. The receptors come from a human donor in good health (CMV status not recorded). Some clones in this sample may be carry-over from other donors' samples.

The V gene is TRBV12-3 or TRBV12-4, the J gene TRBJ1-2; D ambiguous. V lost 1 base, J lost 9 bases, and 12 bases lay in between. CDR3 length equals 13 residues. The CDR3 protein is CASSLGVELRYTF. The DNA of the CDR3 is TGTGCCAGCAGTTTAGGAGTAGAATTGCGCTACACCTTC.

The rearrangement joins TRBV6-5 to TRBJ2-1, with 7 bases fitting TRBD2. This CDR3 is 17 amino acids long. Trimming at V came to 4 bases and at J to 0 bases, leaving 9 bases not matched to a gene. CDR1 MNHEY and CDR2 SVGAGI come from the germline V gene. Written as DNA, the CDR3 is TGTGCCAGCAGTTGGAGACTAGCCCAAAGCTCCTACAATGAGCAGTTCTTC. As protein: CASSWRLAQSSYNEQFF.

This chain uses TRBV11-2 with TRBJ1-1, with D hard to call. Trimming pared 3 bases from V and 0 bases from J, leaving 5 bases between. The CDR3 spans 13 residues. The germline V gene encodes CDR1 SGHAT and CDR2 FQNNGV. The CDR3 here is CASSFWVNTEAFF. Written as DNA, the CDR3 is TGTGCCAGCAGCTTTTGGGTGAACACTGAAGCTTTCTTT.

The V call is TRBV24-1, the J call TRBJ2-2; TRBD1 matches at 9 bases. Per germline, CDR1 KGHDR and CDR2 SFDVKD. The CDR3 runs 14 residues. The V and J ends lost 10 bases and 4 bases, in that order; junction bases with no gene match: 6. The CDR3 nucleotides are TGTGCCACTTCGGGACAGGGACCCACCGGGGAGCTGTTTTTT. Amino acid sequence: CATSGQGPTGELFF.

The chain employs TRBV25-1 and TRBJ1-6; the match to TRBD1 covers 7 bases. Trimming at V came to 6 bases and at J to 9 bases, leaving 8 bases not matched to a gene. Germline V gives CDR1 MGHDK, CDR2 SYGVNS. This CDR3 has 14 residues. The CDR3 sequence is CASSPQGFGSPLHF. In DNA form, the CDR3 reads TGTGCCAGCAGCCCACAGGGGTTCGGTTCACCCCTCCACTTT.

The rearrangement uses TRBV10-3 and TRBJ1-1, with TRBD1 matching 7 bases. CDR3 length equals 14 residues. V lost 2 bases, J lost 2 bases, and 2 bases stayed unmatched. Germline assignment: CDR1 ENHRY and CDR2 SYGVKD. In nucleotides, the CDR3 is TGTGCCATCAGTGAGGACAGGGCCAACACTGAAGCTTTCTTT. Amino acids: CAISEDRANTEAFF.

With respect to this clonotype: A read error may produce the germline difference seen at one junction end. This chain joins TRBV5-6 and TRBJ1-3; D is ambiguous. This CDR3 has 15 amino acids. CDR1 SGHDT and CDR2 YYEEEE come from the germline V gene. CDR3 sequence: CANSLAALTGNTIYF. In DNA form, the CDR3 reads TGTGCCAACAGCTTGGCCGCGCTAACTGGAAACACCATATATTTT.

This clonotype was seen repeatedly, ten times or more. V is TRBV7-6 and J is TRBJ2-3, with D possibly called TRBD1 or TRBD2 (5 bases each). CDR3 length: 17 residues. Trimming took 5 bases from V and 0 from J, leaving 18 bases between them. Per germline, CDR1 SGHVS and CDR2 FNYEAQ. This CDR3 is CASSPSYRDGSTDTQYF. The CDR3 DNA reads TGTGCCAGCAGCCCCTCCTACCGGGACGGAAGCACAGATACGCAGTATTTT.

The V gene is TRBV4-1, the J gene TRBJ2-1; weak D call: TRBD2 (6 bases). V was cut by 1 base and J by 8 bases, with 15 bases left in between. Germline values: CDR1 MGHRA, CDR2 YSYEKL. This CDR3 has 15 residues. The CDR3 sequence is CASSQGRGDMDEQFF. The CDR3 DNA reads TGCGCCAGCAGCCAAGGGCGGGGAGATATGGATGAGCAGTTCTTC.

This chain's CDR3 is CSVSRQGATLNDGYTF. The DNA for the CDR3 is TGCAGCGTTTCAAGACAGGGGGCGACTCTAAACGATGGCTACACCTTC. J is TRBJ1-2 and V is TRBV29-1; 10 bases map to TRBD1. The CDR3 length is 16 residues. The germline gives CDR1 SQVTM, CDR2 ANQGSEA. Germline trimming cut 5 bases from V and 6 bases from J; bases unmatched to any gene: 15.

A few counts support this clonotype. The V and J genes are TRBV10-3 and TRBJ2-1; tentatively, D is TRBD1 (5 bases). The CDR3 is 13 amino acids. Deletions cut 10 bases from V and 8 bases from J, with 18 bases between. CDR1 and CDR2 (germline): ENHRY, SYGVKD. CDR3 DNA sequence: TGTGCCACCCTTAGGCCCGAAGGGGATGAGCAGTTCTTC. This sequence encodes CATLRPEGDEQFF.

This sequence joins TRBV14 and TRBJ2-7; D unclear. V shed 0 bases and J shed 2 bases, with 8 bases lying between them. From germline, CDR1 is SGHDN and CDR2 FVKESK. CDR3 length: 14 amino acids. The CDR3 sequence is CASSQDYGTYEQYF. DNA of the CDR3: TGTGCCAGCAGCCAAGATTATGGGACCTACGAGCAGTACTTC.

In its sample, this clonotype was seen many times. The chain employs TRBV7-2 and TRBJ2-5; D gene uncertain. V was shortened by 1 base and J by 5 bases, with 14 bases between the two germline ends. CDR3 length: 15 amino acids. CDR1 and CDR2 (germline): SGHTA, FQGNSA. The CDR3, as DNA: TGTGCCAGCAGCTTAGGTACCAGGCCCTGGGAGACCCAGTACTTC. Translation: CASSLGTRPWETQYF.

In the case of this clonotype: A much larger clone differs from this one at a single base, so this may be a read error. The chain has TRBV7-2 and TRBJ1-1, with a tentative D call TRBD1 (6 bases). CDR1 and CDR2 from the germline V gene are SGHTA and FQGNSA. CDR3 length: 16 amino acids. The V end lost 6 bases, the J end lost 0 bases, and 17 bases lay between the germline ends. CDR3 coding DNA: TGTGCCAGCAGTCCCCGACAGGAAACTATGAACACTGAAGCTTTCTTT. Amino acids: CASSPRQETMNTEAFF.

This clonotype was seen more than once but under ten times. The V call is TRBV19, the J call TRBJ1-1; 7 bases line up with TRBD1. V trimming: 5 bases; J trimming: 1 base; junction bases outside the gene matches: 4. The CDR3 is 14 amino acids. Germline loops: CDR1 LNHDA, CDR2 SQIVND (reference sequence). CDR3 nucleotide sequence: TGTGCCAGTAGTTGGGACAGTTCGAACACTGAAGCTTTCTTT. Residues: CASSWDSSNTEAFF.

This chain links TRBV29-1 with TRBJ2-1; no firm D call. V was shortened by 6 bases and J by 2 bases, with 8 bases between the two germline ends. The CDR3 length is 12 residues. Germline CDR1 is SQVTM and CDR2 is ANQGSEA. This CDR3 is CSVTVTYNEQFF. The CDR3 DNA follows: TGCAGCGTAACGGTAACCTACAATGAGCAGTTCTTC.